The 21 T cell receptor beta chains given below trace back to one sample, sequenced in a study of OX40 agonist ivuxolimab in advanced cancers. The repertoire was sequenced with immunoSEQ multiplex PCR; TCRdb's copy has only in-frame clones and lacks some. This sample carries over 60,000 clones, approximately 80% of them seen once, and the ten largest clones take 2.4%. The sequenced sample was CD4+ or CD8+ T cells sorted from blood, obtained in a trial of the OX40 agonist ivuxolimab. These receptors were collected from an adult with an advanced solid tumor such as melanoma, head and neck, liver or kidney cancer.

This clone was found once. This chain joins TRBV10-3 and TRBJ1-2; D ambiguous. The V and J ends lost 0 bases and 8 bases respectively, with 13 bases between them. The CDR3 has 14 amino acids. Germline values: CDR1 ENHRY, CDR2 SYGVKD. The CDR3 nucleotides are TGTGCCATCAGTGAGTCGATTTCACAAGAAGGCTACACCTTC. Its translation: CAISESISQEGYTF.

The CDR3: CASSYSTRPELFF. DNA of the CDR3: TGTGCCAGCAGTTACTCGACACGGCCGGAGCTGTTTTTT. The chain joins TRBV6-5 to TRBJ2-2; D unclear. Trimming removed 0 bases from V and 10 bases from J, with 9 bases in between. The germline V gene encodes CDR1 MNHEY and CDR2 SVGAGI. The CDR3 is 13 amino acids.

The rearrangement links TRBV5-4 to TRBJ2-2, with TRBD1 matching over 11 bases. V gave up 3 bases and J gave up 7 bases; unmatched junction bases: 8. The CDR3 has 16 residues. From germline, CDR1 is SGHNT and CDR2 YYREEE (reference sequence). The CDR3 DNA reads TGTGCCAGCAGCTCCCGGGACAGGGGGTTCGGCGGGGAGCTGTTTTTT. Its translation: CASSSRDRGFGGELFF.

The chain carries TRBV25-1 and TRBJ1-2; 7 bases are a match to TRBD1. Germline values: CDR1 MGHDK, CDR2 SYGVNS. The CDR3 totals 12 residues. The V gene end was trimmed by 5 bases and the J gene end by 9 bases; junction bases not matched to a gene: 6. This CDR3 reads CASSRSGGSYTF. The CDR3, as DNA: TGTGCCAGCAGTAGGTCAGGGGGAAGCTACACCTTC.

This chain joins TRBV9 and TRBJ2-5; TRBD1 might be the D (6 bases). This CDR3 is 14 amino acids long. CDR1 and CDR2 (germline): SGDLS, YYNGEE. V was cut by 4 bases and J by 2 bases, with 12 bases left in between. The CDR3 sequence is CASSIGGPQETQYF. The CDR3 bases are TGTGCCAGCAGCATAGGGGGACCACAAGAGACCCAGTACTTC.

V and J are TRBV19 and TRBJ2-5, with a possible D match to TRBD2 (6 bases). V was clipped by 6 bases and J by 4 bases, with 12 bases between them. This CDR3 has 13 residues. In germline, CDR1 is LNHDA, CDR2 SQIVND (reference sequence). The CDR3 sequence: CASSPPGLETQYF. Written as DNA, the CDR3 is TGTGCCAGTAGCCCGCCGGGACTAGAGACCCAGTACTTC.

The rearrangement links TRBV6-5 to TRBJ1-1, with D maybe TRBD1 (5 bases). Deletions cut 8 bases from V and 9 bases from J, with 13 bases between. Germline loops: CDR1 MNHEY, CDR2 SVGAGI. The CDR3 is 11 residues long. In DNA form, the CDR3 reads TGTGCCAGCTCTGCGGGGCAGCAAGCTTTCTTT. Its protein is CASSAGQQAFF.

This chain uses TRBV28 with TRBJ1-5; D is unresolved. This CDR3 region has 14 residues. V was pared by 8 bases and J by 3 bases, with 14 bases between. CDR1 and CDR2 from the germline V gene are MDHEN and SYDVKM. The CDR3 DNA follows: TGTGCCAGCTCGACATTACTCTCCAATCAGCCCCAGCATTTT. Translated, it gives CASSTLLSNQPQHF.

The CDR3 spells CASAGRTEGTEAFF. The CDR3 nucleotides are TGTGCCAGCGCCGGGAGGACAGAAGGCACTGAAGCTTTCTTT. The genes are TRBV6-5 and TRBJ1-1; D possibly corresponds to TRBD1 (6 bases). CDR1 and CDR2 (germline): MNHEY, SVGAGI. The length of the CDR3 is 14 residues. V shed 8 bases and J shed 4 bases, with 17 bases lying between them.

In its sample, this clone was seen once. This chain links TRBV27 with TRBJ2-3; no reliable D call. This CDR3 contains 13 residues. Germline V CDR1 and CDR2: MNHEY, SMNVEV (reference sequence). Deletions cut 10 bases from V and 2 bases from J, with 13 bases between. In DNA, the CDR3 is TGTGCCACATGGAAGGCTCTCACAGATACGCAGTATTTT. This codes for CATWKALTDTQYF.

The chain uses TRBV6-1 and TRBJ2-7, with TRBD1 matching over 9 bases. Germline lookup yields CDR1 MNHNS and CDR2 SASEGT. This CDR3 is 12 amino acids long. The DNA for the CDR3 is TGTGCGAGTCGGGACAGGGTCTACGAGCAGTACTTC. Amino acids: CASRDRVYEQYF.

This clone was seen a single time. The chain joins TRBV5-4 to TRBJ1-2; D is unresolved. Per germline, CDR1 SGHNT and CDR2 YYREEE (reference sequence). With 0 bases removed from V and 4 bases from J, the gap between germline ends came to 13 bases. There are 15 residues in the CDR3. The chain's CDR3 is CASSLATAYVYGYTF. CDR3 DNA sequence: TGTGCCAGCAGCTTGGCAACAGCGTACGTCTATGGCTACACCTTC.

The rearrangement uses TRBV4-1 and TRBJ1-3; D remains unclear. Trimming cost V 5 bases and J 4 bases, with 21 bases left between them. Germline V gene sequence: CDR1 MGHRA, CDR2 YSYEKL. The CDR3 totals 17 residues. DNA of the CDR3: TGCGCCAGCAGCTCCGAGGCCGTCCTCTATACGGGAAACACCATATATTTT. Translation gives CASSSEAVLYTGNTIYF.

The rearrangement links TRBV5-6 to TRBJ1-1; D perhaps matches TRBD1 (5 bases). This CDR3 is 15 amino acids long. Germline V lookup: CDR1 SGHDT, CDR2 YYEEEE. V was shortened by 0 bases and J by 0 bases, with 9 bases between the two germline ends. The CDR3 loop reads CASSLGTFMNTEAFF. CDR3 DNA sequence: TGTGCCAGCAGCTTGGGGACATTCATGAACACTGAAGCTTTCTTT.

This sequence joins TRBV19 and TRBJ1-4; D remains ambiguous. The CDR3 has 16 residues. V shed 0 bases and J shed 8 bases, with 16 bases lying between them. Germline lookup yields CDR1 LNHDA and CDR2 SQIVND (reference sequence). The CDR3 region has the DNA TGTGCCAGTAGTATAGATCCCAGGTTCCTGGCGGAAAAACTGTTTTTT. Protein product: CASSIDPRFLAEKLFF.

The gene calls are TRBV2 and TRBJ2-1; D is possibly TRBD2 (6 bases). V lost 6 bases and J 3 bases, leaving 9 bases between the germline ends. The CDR3 totals 13 residues. Germline V gene data show CDR1 as SNHLY and CDR2 as FYNNEI. CDR3 in DNA: TGTGCCAGCAGCGCGGGGAACTACAATGAGCAGTTCTTC. Translated, it gives CASSAGNYNEQFF.

CDR3 loop: CASSPDRAGSTYGYTF. In nucleotides, the CDR3 is TGCGCCAGCAGCCCAGACAGGGCGGGATCTACTTATGGCTACACCTTC. The chain couples TRBV4-3 to TRBJ1-2; TRBD1 aligns across 7 bases. V lost 4 bases and J lost 5; bases outside the gene matches: 13. The CDR3 sequence is 16 residues long. Germline CDR1 is LGHNA and CDR2 is YSLEER.

The table lists this clone with a count of one. This rearrangement joins TRBV4-3 to TRBJ1-1, with unresolved D. The CDR3 contains 15 residues. Germline values: CDR1 LGHNA, CDR2 YSLEER. V lost 0 bases, J lost 11 bases, and 19 bases lay in between. The CDR3, as DNA: TGCGCCAGCAGCCAAGATCGGCGGAGGGAGAATAAGGCTTTCTTT. Protein: CASSQDRRRENKAFF.

The DNA of the CDR3 is TGTGCCAGCAGCTCGAGGGCAGGGGGCCACTACGAGCAGTACTTC. This codes for CASSSRAGGHYEQYF. The rearrangement joins TRBV7-9 to TRBJ2-7; TRBD1 matches 8 bases. CDR1 and CDR2 (germline): SEHNR, FQNEAQ (reference sequence). Trimming cost V 4 bases and J 3 bases; bases outside gene matches: 8. This CDR3 is 15 amino acids long.

This chain connects TRBV14 to TRBJ1-5; the D is unclear. The CDR3 is 13 amino acids. Germline CDR1 is SGHDN and CDR2 is FVKESK. V shed 4 bases and J shed 3 bases, with 7 bases lying between them. CDR3 nucleotide sequence: TGTGCCAGCAGCCCAGACCACAATCAGCCCCAGCATTTT. Protein: CASSPDHNQPQHF. Based on the CDR3 plus reference TRBV14 and TRBJ1-5, the full variable domain is EAGVTQFPSHSVIEKGQTVTLRCDPISGHDNLYWYRRVMGKEIKFLLHFVKESKQDESGMPNNRFLAERTGGTYSTLKVQPAELEDSGVYFCASSPDHNQPQHFGDGTRLSIL.

V gene TRBV19 combines with J gene TRBJ2-2, with 7 bases fitting TRBD2. The CDR3 has 16 amino acids. Germline trimming cut 5 bases from V and 5 bases from J; bases unmatched to any gene: 11. The V gene's germline CDR1 is LNHDA and CDR2 SQIVND (reference sequence). CDR3: CASSLLPGGRTGELFF. The DNA of the CDR3 is TGTGCCAGTAGTTTACTACCGGGAGGACGGACCGGGGAGCTGTTTTTT. The variable domain in full, completed from reference TRBV19 and TRBJ2-2, reads DGGITQSPKYLFRKEGQNVTLSCEQNLNHDAMYWYRQDPGQGLRLIYYSQIVNDFQKGDIAEGYSVSREKKESFPLTVTSAQKNPTAFYLCASSLLPGGRTGELFFGEGSRLTVL.